The 31 T cell receptor beta chains below were found in one sample sequenced in a study of early T cells in non-severe SARS-CoV-2 infection. TCRdb called the 5' RACE reads again in MiXCR, with one record for every CDR3 protein. The repertoire consists of about 36,000 distinct CDR3 sequences, with around 4% occurring once and the leading ten covering about 9%. Specimen: whole blood. The receptors were sampled from an adult who was a healthcare worker with PCR-confirmed SARS-CoV-2 infection or an uninfected control (not recorded which).

V usage is TRBV20-1 and J usage is TRBJ2-7; 8 nucleotides line up with TRBD2. CDR3 length: 13 residues. V gave up 6 bases and J gave up 4 bases; unmatched junction bases: 8. CDR1 is DFQATT, CDR2 SNEGSKA, per germline (reference sequence). The CDR3 region is CSADKREPYEQYF. The CDR3 DNA reads as TGCAGTGCCGATAAGCGGGAGCCTTACGAGCAGTACTTC.

This clonotype has a count of ten or more. As DNA, the CDR3 is TGTGCCAGCAGCTTCGGACAGGGCACTGAAGCTTTCTTT. Protein sequence: CASSFGQGTEAFF. The genes are TRBV7-3 and TRBJ1-1; TRBD1 matches at 8 bases. V shed 3 bases and J 4 bases; nucleotides not matched to a gene: 1. Germline CDR1 is SGHTA and CDR2 is FQGTGA. This CDR3 is built from 13 residues. The variable domain in full, with the rest retrieved from reference TRBV7-3 and TRBJ1-1, is GAGVSQTPSNKVTEKGKYVELRCDPISGHTALYWYRQSLGQGPEFLIYFQGTGAADDSGLPNDRFFAVRPEGSVSTLKIQRTERGDSAVYLCASSFGQGTEAFFGQGTRLTVV.

This clonotype came up many times. The chain is built from TRBV5-8 and TRBJ2-1; D remains unclear. The V and J ends lost 0 bases and 2 bases respectively, with 9 bases between them. This CDR3 has 15 residues. Germline V gene sequence: CDR1 SGHTS, CDR2 YDEGEE. The CDR3 DNA reads as TGTGCCAGCAGCTTGGACACCCGTACCTACAATGAGCAGTTCTTC. It specifies CASSLDTRTYNEQFF.

This clonotype occurred a few times. Here the CDR3 reads CASSSWIGTGVLGAKNIQYF. The CDR3 region has the DNA TGTGCCAGCAGCTCCTGGATCGGGACAGGGGTTTTAGGTGCCAAAAACATTCAGTACTTC. The rearrangement uses TRBV5-8 and TRBJ2-4; the match to TRBD1 covers 10 bases. Looked up from germline, CDR1 is SGHTS and CDR2 is YDEGEE. The CDR3 has 20 residues. J gave up 1 base and V 3 bases, and 16 bases lay outside the gene matches.

This clonotype was detected many times. The chain combines TRBV29-1 with TRBJ2-5; TRBD2 agrees at 13 bases. The germline CDR1 and CDR2 sequences are SQVTM and ANQGSEA. With V trimmed by 7 bases and J by 5 bases, 7 bases remained unmatched. The CDR3 extends over 14 amino acids. The chain's CDR3 is CSGLAGGIGETQYF. The CDR3 DNA reads as TGCAGCGGACTAGCGGGAGGAATTGGGGAGACCCAGTACTTC.

This clonotype was observed many times. The chain carries TRBV11-3 and TRBJ2-1; 8 bases agree with TRBD1. The CDR3 sequence is 16 residues long. CDR1 and CDR2 from the germline V gene are SGHNT and YENEEA. With V trimmed by 2 bases and J by 5 bases, 8 bases remained unmatched. This CDR3 reads CASSLFVGTGDNEQFF. CDR3 nucleotide sequence: TGTGCCAGCAGCTTATTCGTTGGGACAGGTGACAATGAGCAGTTCTTC.

The chain is built from TRBV6-2 or TRBV6-3 and TRBJ2-7; D gene uncertain. The CDR3 contains 18 residues. Trimming took 2 bases from V and 3 from J, leaving 23 bases between them. In germline, CDR1 is MNHEY, CDR2 SVGEGT. The CDR3 DNA is TGTGCCAGCAGTTACGAAGATTGGGTGGGCCAAAGCGTCTACGAGCAGTACTTC. This gives the protein CASSYEDWVGQSVYEQYF.

In this sample, this clonotype turned up many times. The chain carries TRBV6-4 and TRBJ2-2; possibly TRBD1 for D (6 bases). CDR3 length: 16 amino acids. V was pared by 2 bases and J by 0 bases, with 10 bases between. Germline V gene data show CDR1 as MRHNA and CDR2 as SNTAGT. The CDR3 region has the DNA TGTGCCAGCAGTGACACCCGGGACACGAACACCGGGGAGCTGTTTTTT. This sequence encodes CASSDTRDTNTGELFF.

This clonotype was counted ten times or more. The V call is TRBV10-3, the J call TRBJ1-4; 9 positions agree with TRBD1. The CDR3 has 13 residues. Trimming took 6 bases from V and 7 from J; bases not matched to a gene: 3. Germline CDR1 reads ENHRY; CDR2 reads SYGVKD. Here the CDR3 DNA reads TGTGCCATCAGGACAGGGGGTAGTGAAAAACTGTTTTTT. Protein: CAIRTGGSEKLFF.

This clonotype was recorded many times. This chain uses TRBV7-2 with TRBJ2-1, with TRBD2 identical over 12 bases. The germline gives CDR1 SGHTA, CDR2 FQGNSA. CDR3 length: 14 residues. J gave up 10 bases and V 4 bases, and 5 bases lay outside the gene matches. In DNA, the CDR3 is TGTGCCAGCAGCTCCCAGACTAGCGGGAGAGAGCAGTTCTTC. Protein product: CASSSQTSGREQFF.

The table lists this clonotype with many counts. V gene TRBV2 combines with J gene TRBJ2-5; D is perhaps TRBD2 (6 bases). Germline loops: CDR1 SNHLY, CDR2 FYNNEI. V was pared by 5 bases and J by 0 bases, with 7 bases between. CDR3 length: 13 amino acids. The CDR3 is CASSRDYQETQYF. The CDR3 region has the DNA TGTGCCAGCAGTCGGGACTACCAAGAGACCCAGTACTTC. The full variable domain, completed using reference TRBV2 and TRBJ2-5, is EPEVTQTPSHQVTQMGQEVILRCVPISNHLYFYWYRQILGQKVEFLVSFYNNEISEKSEIFDDQFSVERPDGSNFTLKIRSTKLEDSAMYFCASSRDYQETQYFGPGTRLLVL.

This clonotype was picked up many times. This chain joins TRBV28 and TRBJ2-2; 9 bases fit TRBD1. Trimming at V came to 7 bases and at J to 5 bases, leaving 11 bases not matched to a gene. The CDR3 sequence is 16 residues long. Germline CDR1 reads MDHEN; CDR2 reads SYDVKM. CDR3 sequence: CASITRGQGRTGELFF. CDR3 DNA: TGTGCCAGCATAACGAGGGGACAGGGACGGACCGGGGAGCTGTTTTTT.

This clonotype was recorded many times. In nucleotides, the CDR3 is TGTGCCAGCAGCCCGGACCGAGGATCCTACAATGAGCAGTTCTTC. Translating gives CASSPDRGSYNEQFF. The rearrangement uses TRBV7-3 and TRBJ2-1; no firm D call. Trimming took 5 bases from V and 1 from J, leaving 12 bases between them. The CDR3 sequence is 15 residues long. Germline V CDR1 and CDR2: SGHTA, FQGTGA.

The table lists this clonotype with a few counts. This chain connects TRBV18 to TRBJ2-3; 8 bases fit TRBD1. The length of the CDR3 is 15 residues. After removal of 6 bases from V and 1 base from J, the junction contained 6 bases not matched to a gene. Germline loops: CDR1 KGHSH, CDR2 LQKENI. CDR3 residues: CASSAGQGGTDTQYF. Here the CDR3 DNA reads TGTGCCAGCTCCGCCGGACAGGGAGGCACAGATACGCAGTATTTT.

In this sample, this clonotype turned up a few times. The chain has TRBV7-9 and TRBJ1-6; D possibly corresponds to TRBD1 (5 bases). CDR3 length: 15 residues. The germline CDR1 and CDR2 sequences are SEHNR and FQNEAQ (reference sequence). Trimming pared 5 bases from V and 10 bases from J, leaving 18 bases between. The CDR3 DNA reads TGTGCCAGCAGCGTTTCCGGAGGGGATGGGTCACCCCTCCACTTT. It encodes CASSVSGGDGSPLHF. Full variable domain (remainder filled in from reference TRBV7-9 and TRBJ1-6): DTGVSQNPRHKITKRGQNVTFRCDPISEHNRLYWYRQTLGQGPEFLTYFQNEAQLEKSRLLSDRFSAERPKGSFSTLEIQRTEQGDSAMYLCASSVSGGDGSPLHFGNGTRLTVT.

This clonotype has at least ten counts. The rearrangement links TRBV20-1 to TRBJ1-2; D is unclear. The germline V and J ends were trimmed by 3 bases and 3 bases, with 11 bases remaining between them. Germline loops: CDR1 DFQATT, CDR2 SNEGSKA (reference sequence). This CDR3 is built from 13 residues. DNA of the CDR3: TGCAGTGCTAGCCCCCCAATCCACTATGGCTACACCTTC. Protein product: CSASPPIHYGYTF.

By share, this clonotype ranks as medium-sized (0.01 to 0.1%). This chain links TRBV10-3 with TRBJ2-7; D is undetermined. Germline V gives CDR1 ENHRY, CDR2 SYGVKD. The CDR3 spans 11 residues. The CDR3 sequence is CAISESTEVRV. The CDR3 region has the DNA TGTGCCATCAGTGAGTCGACTGAGGTACGCGTC.

This clonotype was seen many times. This chain connects TRBV2 to TRBJ2-5; 10 nucleotides agree with TRBD2. CDR3 length: 16 residues. Trimming at V came to 4 bases and at J to 4 bases, leaving 9 bases not matched to a gene. CDR1 and CDR2 from the germline V gene are SNHLY and FYNNEI. CDR3: CASSGAGGPSGETQYF. DNA for the CDR3: TGTGCCAGCAGTGGAGCGGGAGGGCCCTCTGGAGAGACCCAGTACTTC. Looking up the rest from reference TRBV2 and TRBJ2-5 gives the full variable domain: EPEVTQTPSHQVTQMGQEVILRCVPISNHLYFYWYRQILGQKVEFLVSFYNNEISEKSEIFDDQFSVERPDGSNFTLKIRSTKLEDSAMYFCASSGAGGPSGETQYFGPGTRLLVL.

This clonotype is termed large. V gene TRBV7-2 combines with J gene TRBJ2-1; 12 nucleotides line up with TRBD2. Looked up from germline, CDR1 is SGHTA and CDR2 is FQGNSA. The CDR3 is 17 amino acids. V lost 8 bases to trimming and J lost 5 bases; unmatched junction nucleotides: 13. CDR3 DNA: TGTGCCAGCCAGCGGCGACTAGCGGGAGTTTGGAACAATGAGCAGTTCTTC. Protein: CASQRRLAGVWNNEQFF.

This clonotype was found many times. The chain uses TRBV20-1 and TRBJ2-5, with D possibly being TRBD2 (6 bases). The CDR3 runs 15 residues. Germline V gene sequence: CDR1 DFQATT, CDR2 SNEGSKA (reference sequence). V lost 0 bases and J 5 bases, leaving 16 bases between the germline ends. The CDR3 DNA reads TGCAGTGCTAGAGATTTGGAGGGCCGGCGTGAGACCCAGTACTTC. Residues: CSARDLEGRRETQYF.

The sample holds many counts of this clonotype. This chain links TRBV19 with TRBJ1-4, with 9 bases that match TRBD1. Germline CDR1 and CDR2: LNHDA and SQIVND (reference sequence). The CDR3 is 16 residues long. After removal of 4 bases from V and 7 bases from J, the junction contained 10 bases not matched to a gene. The CDR3 loop is CASSTAGWTGVEKLFF. The CDR3 DNA is TGTGCCAGTAGTACCGCGGGTTGGACAGGGGTTGAAAAACTGTTTTTT.

This clonotype was counted between two and nine times. The chain combines TRBV20-1 with TRBJ2-1; the D call may be TRBD1 or TRBD2 (7 bases each). Germline loops: CDR1 DFQATT, CDR2 SNEGSKA (reference sequence). This CDR3 contains 16 residues. Trimming removed 0 bases at V and 6 bases at J, with 18 bases between. CDR3 region: CSARDGVTGRVNEQFF. DNA of the CDR3: TGCAGTGCTAGAGATGGGGTGACAGGGAGGGTCAATGAGCAGTTCTTC.

This clonotype occurred many times. V gene TRBV28 combines with J gene TRBJ1-2; D gene uncertain. This CDR3 spans 21 amino acids. Trimming took 4 bases from V and 4 from J, leaving 34 bases between them. Germline V gives CDR1 MDHEN, CDR2 SYDVKM. The CDR3 loop reads CASSSRREVYLQEREAYGYTF. As DNA, the CDR3 is TGTGCCAGCAGTTCCCGACGCGAAGTTTACTTGCAGGAGAGAGAAGCCTATGGCTACACCTTC.

There are many counts of this clonotype. This sequence joins TRBV7-9 and TRBJ1-1, with D unclear. The germline V gene has CDR1 SEHNR and CDR2 FQNEAQ (reference sequence). The CDR3 spans 13 residues. With 3 bases removed from V and 3 bases from J, the gap between germline ends came to 8 bases. CDR3 nucleotide sequence: TGTGCCAGCAGCTTCTTTGGGGACACTGAAGCTTTCTTT. It specifies CASSFFGDTEAFF.

In this sample, this clonotype turned up many times. This chain links TRBV6-2 or TRBV6-3 with TRBJ2-2; 11 nucleotides agree with TRBD2. The CDR3 is 18 residues long. The junction had 9 bases not matched to a gene; V was cut back by 1 base and J by 5 bases. Germline lookup yields CDR1 MNHEY and CDR2 SVGEGT. CDR3 residues: CASSYFPRLAGRTGELFF. The CDR3 DNA is TGTGCCAGCAGTTACTTCCCCCGACTAGCGGGGAGAACCGGGGAGCTGTTTTTT.

Many counts were recorded for this clonotype. The chain uses TRBV12-3 or TRBV12-4 and TRBJ2-7; no definite D call. V shed 3 bases and J shed 2 bases, with 11 bases lying between them. This CDR3 has 14 residues. The CDR3 here is CASSFRLTAYEQYV. The CDR3, as DNA: TGTGCCAGCAGTTTCCGGCTTACAGCCTACGAGCAGTACGTC.

This clonotype was seen ten or more times. This chain connects TRBV6-6 to TRBJ1-1; possible D gene TRBD1, 6 bases. V dropped 2 bases and J dropped 4 bases, with 11 bases sitting between them. Germline CDR1 is MNHNY and CDR2 is SVGAGI (reference sequence). The CDR3 covers 14 residues. CDR3 sequence: CASSYPGEATEAFF. The CDR3 bases are TGTGCCAGCAGTTACCCAGGGGAAGCCACTGAAGCTTTCTTT.

There are many counts of this clonotype. This sequence joins TRBV18 and TRBJ2-1; TRBD2 might be the D (5 bases). Per germline, CDR1 KGHSH and CDR2 LQKENI. The CDR3 runs 12 residues. Trimming took off 5 bases at V and 7 bases at J, with 9 bases between the two ends. The CDR3 spells CASSTGKNEQFF. In DNA, the CDR3 is TGTGCCAGCTCAACCGGGAAGAATGAGCAGTTCTTC. The variable domain in full, with the rest retrieved from reference TRBV18 and TRBJ2-1, is NAGVMQNPRHLVRRRGQEARLRCSPMKGHSHVYWYRQLPEEGLKFMVYLQKENIIDESGMPKERFSAEFPKEGPSILRIQQVVRGDSAAYFCASSTGKNEQFFGPGTRLTVL.

Ten or more counts support this clonotype. The chain combines TRBV4-2 with TRBJ2-1, with no clear D. Trimming took off 0 bases at V and 10 bases at J, with 7 bases between the two ends. The CDR3 runs 12 residues. The germline CDR1 and CDR2 sequences are LGHNA and YNFKEQ. CDR3 nucleotides: TGTGCCAGCAGCCAAGAAATCAGGGAGCAGTTCTTC. Translated: CASSQEIREQFF.

This clonotype showed up many times. The chain links TRBV11-2 to TRBJ2-3; weak D call: TRBD2 (5 bases). The CDR3 has 14 residues. The V end lost 10 bases, the J end lost 4 bases, and 18 bases lay between the germline ends. Per the germline V gene, CDR1 is SGHAT and CDR2 is FQNNGV. The CDR3: CAISPDPGADTQYF. The CDR3 region has the DNA TGTGCCATCTCGCCAGACCCCGGGGCAGATACGCAGTATTTT.

A few counts support this clonotype. The chain employs TRBV28 and TRBJ1-2; 8 bases match TRBD1. Germline values: CDR1 MDHEN, CDR2 SYDVKM. This CDR3 spans 14 amino acids. J lost 6 bases, V lost 3 bases, and 6 bases had no gene match. The CDR3, as DNA: TGTGCCAGCAGTTTGCCGGACAGGGCGGATGGCTACACCTTC. This codes for CASSLPDRADGYTF.